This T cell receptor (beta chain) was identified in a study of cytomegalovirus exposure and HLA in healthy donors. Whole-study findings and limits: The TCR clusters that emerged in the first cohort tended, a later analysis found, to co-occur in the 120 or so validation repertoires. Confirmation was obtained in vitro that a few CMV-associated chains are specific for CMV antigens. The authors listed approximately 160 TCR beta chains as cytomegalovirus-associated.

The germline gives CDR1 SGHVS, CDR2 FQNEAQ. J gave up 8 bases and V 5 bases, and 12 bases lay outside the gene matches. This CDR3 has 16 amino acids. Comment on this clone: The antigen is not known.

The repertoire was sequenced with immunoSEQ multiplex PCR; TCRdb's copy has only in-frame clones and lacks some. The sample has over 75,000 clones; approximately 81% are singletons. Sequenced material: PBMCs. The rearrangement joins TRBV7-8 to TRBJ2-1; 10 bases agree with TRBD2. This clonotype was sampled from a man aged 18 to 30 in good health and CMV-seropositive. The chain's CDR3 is CASSDPSSGSGHEQFF. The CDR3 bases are TGTGCCAGCAGCGACCCGTCTAGCGGGAGCGGGCATGAGCAGTTCTTC.